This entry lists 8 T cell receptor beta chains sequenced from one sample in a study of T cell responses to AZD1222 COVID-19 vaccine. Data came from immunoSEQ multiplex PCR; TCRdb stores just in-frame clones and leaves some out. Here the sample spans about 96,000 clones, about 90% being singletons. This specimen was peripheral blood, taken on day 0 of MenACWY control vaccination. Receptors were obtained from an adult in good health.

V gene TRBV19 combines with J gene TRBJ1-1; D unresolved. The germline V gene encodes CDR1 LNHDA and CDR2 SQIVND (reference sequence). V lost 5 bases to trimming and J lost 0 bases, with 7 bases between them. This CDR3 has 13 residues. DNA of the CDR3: TGTGCCAGTAGTGTTAGGGTGAACACTGAAGCTTTCTTT. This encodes CASSVRVNTEAFF.

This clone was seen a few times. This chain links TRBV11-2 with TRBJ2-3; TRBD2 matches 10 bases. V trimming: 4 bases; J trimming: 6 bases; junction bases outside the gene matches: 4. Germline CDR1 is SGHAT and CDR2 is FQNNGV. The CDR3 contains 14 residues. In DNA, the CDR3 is TGTGCCAGCAGCTCCGGGACTAGCGCTGATACGCAGTATTTT. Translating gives CASSSGTSADTQYF.

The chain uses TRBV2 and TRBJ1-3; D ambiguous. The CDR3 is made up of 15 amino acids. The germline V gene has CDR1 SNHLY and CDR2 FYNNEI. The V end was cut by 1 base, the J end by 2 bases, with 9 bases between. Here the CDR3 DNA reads TGTGCCAGCAGTGAAGGTGGTTGGGCTGGAAACACCATATATTTT. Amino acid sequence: CASSEGGWAGNTIYF.

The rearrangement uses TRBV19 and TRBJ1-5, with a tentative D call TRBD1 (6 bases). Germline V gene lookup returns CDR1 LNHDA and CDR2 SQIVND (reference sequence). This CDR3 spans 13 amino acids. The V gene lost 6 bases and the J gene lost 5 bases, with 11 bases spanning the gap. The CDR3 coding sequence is TGTGCCAGTAGCCCAAGGGGGGATCAGCCCCAGCATTTT. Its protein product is CASSPRGDQPQHF.

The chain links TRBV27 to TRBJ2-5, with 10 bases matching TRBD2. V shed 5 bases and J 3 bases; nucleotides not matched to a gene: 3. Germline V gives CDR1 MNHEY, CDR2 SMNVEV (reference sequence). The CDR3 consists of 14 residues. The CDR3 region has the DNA TGTGCCAGCAGTGGAGGACTAGCGGAAGAGACCCAGTACTTC. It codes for CASSGGLAEETQYF.

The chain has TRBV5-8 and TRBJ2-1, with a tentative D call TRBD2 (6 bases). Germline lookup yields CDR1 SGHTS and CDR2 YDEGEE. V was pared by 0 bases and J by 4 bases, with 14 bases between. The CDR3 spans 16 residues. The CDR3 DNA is TGTGCCAGCAGCTTGGGGTTGGTAGCGGTATACAATGAGCAGTTCTTC. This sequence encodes CASSLGLVAVYNEQFF.

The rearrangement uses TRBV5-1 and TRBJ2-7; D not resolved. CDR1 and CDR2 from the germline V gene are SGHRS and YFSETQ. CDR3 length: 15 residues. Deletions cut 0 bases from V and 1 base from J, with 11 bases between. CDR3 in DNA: TGCGCCAGCAGCTTGGCAGCTCCCGCGTCCTACGAGCAGTACTTC. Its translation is CASSLAAPASYEQYF.

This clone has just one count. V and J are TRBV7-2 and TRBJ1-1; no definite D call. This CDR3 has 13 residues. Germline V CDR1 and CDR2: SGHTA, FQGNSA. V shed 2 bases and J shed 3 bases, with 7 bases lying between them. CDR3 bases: TGTGCCAGCAGCTTAAGGCTGGACACTGAAGCTTTCTTT. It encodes CASSLRLDTEAFF.